This T cell receptor (beta chain) derives from a study of blood T cell repertoires in COVID-19. Generated by immunoSEQ multiplex PCR, the TCRdb table keeps only in-frame clones and is missing some. The sample contains about 90,000 clones, 85% to 95% of which appear only once. Trimming took 6 bases from V and 0 from J, leaving 20 bases between them. The CDR3 is made up of 17 amino acids. Germline V CDR1 and CDR2: LNHDA, SQIVND (reference sequence). The sample taken for sequencing was peripheral blood. The clonotype was recovered from a human donor with active COVID-19. The donor label of this sample is uncertain. V gene TRBV19 combines with J gene TRBJ1-2; TRBD1 might be the D (5 bases). The CDR3 protein is CASRKGALERANYGYTF. The CDR3 nucleotides are TGTGCCAGTAGAAAAGGGGCCCTAGAAAGAGCTAACTATGGCTACACCTTC.